This is a list of T cell receptor beta chains from one sample in a study of cytomegalovirus exposure and HLA in healthy donors. The protocol was immunoSEQ multiplex PCR, while the TCRdb copy is restricted to in-frame clones and leaves out a portion. The sample records about 180,000 clones, 70% to 80% being singletons. The sample taken for sequencing was PBMCs. The receptors were gathered from a woman aged 60-75 years in good health and CMV-seropositive. Each CDR3 is given with its conserved first and last residue. Fields, in order: CDR3 DNA, CDR3 protein, J gene, V gene, D gene, clone size. A D gene is named only where the DNA matches it firmly. Size values are once, few and many counts, or a class for expanded clones, and some rows have none.

cdr3_nt: TGTGCCAGCAGTCTCCAGGATAGCTATGGCTACACCTTC; cdr3_aa: CASSLQDSYGYTF; j_call: TRBJ1-2; v_call: TRBV6-6; d_call: -; clone_size: once
cdr3_nt: TGTGCCAGCAGCTTAGCGAGCGGGAGAGGACAAGAGACCCAGTACTTC; cdr3_aa: CASSLASGRGQETQYF; j_call: TRBJ2-5; v_call: TRBV7-2; d_call: TRBD2; clone_size: few
cdr3_nt: TGTGCCATCATCCAGGCGGCGGGCACTGAAGCTTTCTTT; cdr3_aa: CAIIQAAGTEAFF; j_call: TRBJ1-1; v_call: TRBV10-3; d_call: -; clone_size: once
cdr3_nt: TGTGCCAGCAGAACGTCCGGACAGGTCTATGAGCAGTTCTTC; cdr3_aa: CASRTSGQVYEQFF; j_call: TRBJ2-1; v_call: TRBV6-6; d_call: TRBD1; clone_size: few
cdr3_nt: TGTGCCAGCAGCGTAGGGACTAGCGGGGCGGAAGAGACCCAGTACTTC; cdr3_aa: CASSVGTSGAEETQYF; j_call: TRBJ2-5; v_call: TRBV9; d_call: TRBD2; clone_size: -
cdr3_nt: TGTGCCTGGAGAACAGGAGCCCGGCCCGCTTTCTTT; cdr3_aa: CAWRTGARPAFF; j_call: TRBJ1-1; v_call: TRBV30; d_call: -; clone_size: -
cdr3_nt: TGTGCCAGCAGCTCAAAGCGTCGAATAGCTAATGAAAAACTGTTTTTT; cdr3_aa: CASSSKRRIANEKLFF; j_call: TRBJ1-4; v_call: TRBV7-2; d_call: -; clone_size: -
cdr3_nt: TGTGCCAGCAGTCGGGTCGGTGGGGAGACCCAGTACTTC; cdr3_aa: CASSRVGGETQYF; j_call: TRBJ2-5; v_call: TRBV6-4; d_call: -; clone_size: -
cdr3_nt: TGTGCCAGCAGCCATAGCCTCTACGAGCAGTACTTC; cdr3_aa: CASSHSLYEQYF; j_call: TRBJ2-7; v_call: TRBV6-6; d_call: -; clone_size: -
cdr3_nt: TGTGCCAGTAACCGCATCGACAGGGATAATTCACCCCTCCACTTT; cdr3_aa: CASNRIDRDNSPLHF; j_call: TRBJ1-6; v_call: TRBV19; d_call: TRBD1; clone_size: -
cdr3_nt: TGTGCCACCAGCAAGGGAGGAATGATGAACACTGAAGCTTTCTTT; cdr3_aa: CATSKGGMMNTEAFF; j_call: TRBJ1-1; v_call: TRBV15; d_call: -; clone_size: -
cdr3_nt: TGCAGCGGCCGCAGAGGTGCCGGGGAGCTGTTTTTT; cdr3_aa: CSGRRGAGELFF; j_call: TRBJ2-2; v_call: TRBV29-1; d_call: -; clone_size: once
cdr3_nt: TGTGCCATCAGTGGACAGGGGGCGACCTACGAGCAGTACTTC; cdr3_aa: CAISGQGATYEQYF; j_call: TRBJ2-7; v_call: TRBV10-3; d_call: TRBD1; clone_size: -
cdr3_nt: TGTGCCAGTAGTTCCTTCGGACAGGGGGGCGGTCAGCCCCAGCATTTT; cdr3_aa: CASSSFGQGGGQPQHF; j_call: TRBJ1-5; v_call: TRBV19; d_call: TRBD1; clone_size: few
cdr3_nt: TGTGCCAGTAGTGTCGGTCTTAGCACAGATACGCAGTATTTT; cdr3_aa: CASSVGLSTDTQYF; j_call: TRBJ2-3; v_call: TRBV19; d_call: -; clone_size: -
cdr3_nt: TGCAGCGTTAGGAGGGGGCTCGCTAAAACAGATACGCAGTATTTT; cdr3_aa: CSVRRGLAKTDTQYF; j_call: TRBJ2-3; v_call: TRBV29-1; d_call: -; clone_size: -
cdr3_nt: TGTGCCAGCAGTCCCCCCCCAGGGCAGGGTGGGGCCAACGTCCTGACTTTC; cdr3_aa: CASSPPPGQGGANVLTF; j_call: TRBJ2-6; v_call: TRBV28; d_call: -; clone_size: -
cdr3_nt: TGCAGCGTTGAAAAGGCGGCCTACGAGCAGTACTTC; cdr3_aa: CSVEKAAYEQYF; j_call: TRBJ2-7; v_call: TRBV29-1; d_call: -; clone_size: -
cdr3_nt: TGTGCCAGCAGCGTAGCTTTGTGGGACAGCGGACAAGGGGAGCTGTTTTTT; cdr3_aa: CASSVALWDSGQGELFF; j_call: TRBJ2-2; v_call: TRBV9; d_call: TRBD1; clone_size: -
cdr3_nt: TGTGCCAGCAGCTTAGATCCAGGGGCGAATCAGCCCCAGCATTTT; cdr3_aa: CASSLDPGANQPQHF; j_call: TRBJ1-5; v_call: TRBV7-9; d_call: -; clone_size: once
cdr3_nt: TGTGCCAGCGCCCTTAGCAAGAGGGGGCGTAGAAACACCATATATTTT; cdr3_aa: CASALSKRGRRNTIYF; j_call: TRBJ1-3; v_call: TRBV27; d_call: TRBD1; clone_size: -
cdr3_nt: TGTGCCAGCAGTTACTCGGGGGGTACGCAGTATTTT; cdr3_aa: CASSYSGGTQYF; j_call: TRBJ2-3; v_call: TRBV6-5; d_call: -; clone_size: few
cdr3_nt: TGTGCCAGCAGCTTGGGGCTAGCGGGACCCTCATCCACCTCCTACGAGCAGTACTTC; cdr3_aa: CASSLGLAGPSSTSYEQYF; j_call: TRBJ2-7; v_call: TRBV5-8; d_call: TRBD2; clone_size: -
cdr3_nt: TGTGCCAGTAGTTTCGGACAGCTTGGCTACACCTTC; cdr3_aa: CASSFGQLGYTF; j_call: TRBJ1-2; v_call: TRBV19; d_call: -; clone_size: once
cdr3_nt: TGTGCCACCAGCAGAGATTCAGGTCGGGCCCGACTAATATACGAGCAGTACTTC; cdr3_aa: CATSRDSGRARLIYEQYF; j_call: TRBJ2-7; v_call: TRBV15; d_call: -; clone_size: -
cdr3_nt: TGCGCCAGCAGCTCCAGGGACAGCAACTCCTACGAGCAGTACTTC; cdr3_aa: CASSSRDSNSYEQYF; j_call: TRBJ2-7; v_call: TRBV4-1; d_call: TRBD1; clone_size: once
cdr3_nt: TGTGCCTGGAAGGGACAGACAAACACCGGGGAGCTGTTTTTT; cdr3_aa: CAWKGQTNTGELFF; j_call: TRBJ2-2; v_call: TRBV30; d_call: TRBD1; clone_size: few
cdr3_nt: TGTGCCAGCAGCGTAGCTAGCGGGGGACGAGAGACCCAGTACTTC; cdr3_aa: CASSVASGGRETQYF; j_call: TRBJ2-5; v_call: TRBV9; d_call: TRBD2; clone_size: -
cdr3_nt: TGTGCCAGCAGTTCAAGATTTAGCGGGAGGGGGAATGAGCAGTTCTTC; cdr3_aa: CASSSRFSGRGNEQFF; j_call: TRBJ2-1; v_call: TRBV27; d_call: TRBD2; clone_size: -
cdr3_nt: TGCGCCAGCCGTGAGACTAGCGGGGGGTGGTTTGGAGAGACCCAGTACTTC; cdr3_aa: CASRETSGGWFGETQYF; j_call: TRBJ2-5; v_call: TRBV5-1; d_call: TRBD2; clone_size: -
cdr3_nt: TGTGCCAGCAGCTTAAAGGCGGGCACTAATGAAAAACTGTTTTTT; cdr3_aa: CASSLKAGTNEKLFF; j_call: TRBJ1-4; v_call: TRBV7-8; d_call: -; clone_size: -
cdr3_nt: TGTGCCAGCAGTCGGGGGACTAGCGGGAGGGATGAGCAGTTCTTC; cdr3_aa: CASSRGTSGRDEQFF; j_call: TRBJ2-1; v_call: TRBV28; d_call: TRBD2; clone_size: -
cdr3_nt: TGTGCCAGCAGCCAAGGCTCCGGCCTAGGGGGGGACGAGCAGTACTTC; cdr3_aa: CASSQGSGLGGDEQYF; j_call: TRBJ2-7; v_call: TRBV4-2; d_call: -; clone_size: few
cdr3_nt: TGTGCCAGCAGCTTAGGGGGACTAGCTGGGCAAGAGACCCAGTACTTC; cdr3_aa: CASSLGGLAGQETQYF; j_call: TRBJ2-5; v_call: TRBV7-6; d_call: TRBD2; clone_size: -
cdr3_nt: TGCACTTACAGGGGGCGGTCAGAGACCCAGTACTTC; cdr3_aa: CTYRGRSETQYF; j_call: TRBJ2-5; v_call: TRBV29-1; d_call: TRBD1; clone_size: once
cdr3_nt: TGTGCCAGCAGCTTAGCGGGACAGGGGAACACTGAAGCTTTCTTT; cdr3_aa: CASSLAGQGNTEAFF; j_call: TRBJ1-1; v_call: TRBV7-9; d_call: TRBD1; clone_size: -
cdr3_nt: TGTGCCAGCAGCGTGGGAGTAGGACGGGATAAAACAGTGTTTTTT; cdr3_aa: CASSVGVGRDKTVFF; j_call: TRBJ1-4; v_call: TRBV9; d_call: -; clone_size: -
cdr3_nt: TGCGCCAGCAGCTTGGCCTCGACTAGCGGGGGGTCCTCCACAGATACGCAGTATTTT; cdr3_aa: CASSLASTSGGSSTDTQYF; j_call: TRBJ2-3; v_call: TRBV5-1; d_call: TRBD2; clone_size: -
cdr3_nt: TGCGCCAGCAGCCAAGACGGATGGAGACAGCCCCAGCATTTT; cdr3_aa: CASSQDGWRQPQHF; j_call: TRBJ1-5; v_call: TRBV4-1; d_call: -; clone_size: -
cdr3_nt: TGTGCCAGCAGCCAGGGGGATTACGAGCAGTACTTC; cdr3_aa: CASSQGDYEQYF; j_call: TRBJ2-7; v_call: TRBV11-3; d_call: TRBD1; clone_size: -
cdr3_nt: TGTGCCAGCAGCCCTACCGGGACTAGCGGGCGCCTACAATTTCGGAAGGAGTACTTC; cdr3_aa: CASSPTGTSGRLQFRKEYF; j_call: TRBJ2-7; v_call: TRBV27; d_call: TRBD2; clone_size: -
cdr3_nt: TGTGCCAGCAGCTTGGGGGCTCTGCAAGAGACCCAGTACTTC; cdr3_aa: CASSLGALQETQYF; j_call: TRBJ2-5; v_call: TRBV5-4; d_call: -; clone_size: -
cdr3_nt: TGTGCCAGCAGCTTAAGGGGGGGGACAGGGGAGCAGTACTTC; cdr3_aa: CASSLRGGTGEQYF; j_call: TRBJ2-7; v_call: TRBV11-2; d_call: TRBD1; clone_size: -